Listed below are T cell receptor beta chains from one sample, sequenced in a study of T cell repertoires in cytomegalovirus infection. TCRdb re-analysed the reads in MiXCR, keeping a single row per CDR3 protein. The table has 150,000 to 200,000 distinct CDR3 sequences, approximately 14% seen once. The sample taken for sequencing was PBMCs. These receptors all stem from a human donor in good health (CMV status not recorded). Some clones in this sample may be carry-over from other donors' samples. CDR3s include the opening cysteine and the closing phenylalanine or tryptophan. Each record gives: clone size, D gene, J gene, V gene, CDR3 DNA, CDR3 protein. D genes are given only for firm matches. Rows may omit the clone size; those that give it use once, few, many or a size class.

clone_size: many; d_call: TRBD1; j_call: TRBJ2-6; v_call: TRBV7-3; cdr3_nt: TGTGCCAGCAGCCCGAGCCGGGACAGGGGAACTGGGGCCAACGTCCTGACTTTC; cdr3_aa: CASSPSRDRGTGANVLTF
clone_size: few; d_call: .; j_call: TRBJ1-1; v_call: TRBV14; cdr3_nt: TGTGCCAGCAGCCATGCACAGGGTCCGAACACTGAAGCTTTCTTT; cdr3_aa: CASSHAQGPNTEAFF
clone_size: many; d_call: .; j_call: TRBJ1-1; v_call: TRBV25-1; cdr3_nt: TGTGCAAGGGGAAGAGTGAACACTGAAGCTTTCTTT; cdr3_aa: CARGRVNTEAFF
clone_size: few; d_call: TRBD2; j_call: TRBJ2-1; v_call: TRBV29-1; cdr3_nt: TGCAGCGCTGTTGGTAGCGGGAGCTCCTACAATGAGCAGTTCTTC; cdr3_aa: CSAVGSGSSYNEQFF
clone_size: many; d_call: TRBD1; j_call: TRBJ2-5; v_call: TRBV7-2; cdr3_nt: TGTGCCAGCAGCTTCCGGGACAGGGGGCTAGGAGAGACCCAGTACTTC; cdr3_aa: CASSFRDRGLGETQYF
clone_size: .; d_call: .; j_call: TRBJ2-5; v_call: TRBV3-1; cdr3_nt: TGTGCCAGCAGCCGCCTGCATTCGAGGGGGGCGGAAGAGACCCAGTACTTC; cdr3_aa: CASSRLHSRGAEETQYF
clone_size: .; d_call: .; j_call: TRBJ2-5; v_call: TRBV28; cdr3_nt: TGTGCCAGCAGGGTCAGAGAGACCCAGTACTTC; cdr3_aa: CASRVRETQYF
clone_size: few; d_call: TRBD2; j_call: TRBJ2-3; v_call: TRBV10-3; cdr3_nt: TGTGCCACGACGCCGGGGCAGGGAGGGACAGATACGCAGTATTTT; cdr3_aa: CATTPGQGGTDTQYF
clone_size: many; d_call: .; j_call: TRBJ2-4; v_call: TRBV11-2; cdr3_nt: TGTGCCAGCAGCCCGCCACCGACAGGAGACCTTCGAGGAGGAGACATTCAGTACTTC; cdr3_aa: CASSPPPTGDLRGGDIQYF
clone_size: many; d_call: .; j_call: TRBJ1-1; v_call: TRBV6-2/TRBV6-3; cdr3_nt: TGTGCCAGCAGTTGGTTTCCGGGGACTGAAGCTTTCTTT; cdr3_aa: CASSWFPGTEAFF
clone_size: few; d_call: TRBD2; j_call: TRBJ2-7; v_call: TRBV6-2/TRBV6-3; cdr3_nt: TGTGCCAGCAGCTTTACGGGAGGAGCCTACGAGCAGTACTTC; cdr3_aa: CASSFTGGAYEQYF
clone_size: many; d_call: .; j_call: TRBJ2-2; v_call: TRBV7-2; cdr3_nt: TGTGCCAGCAGCTTAGAAAGGGTTACCGGGGAGCTGTTTTTT; cdr3_aa: CASSLERVTGELFF
clone_size: few; d_call: TRBD1; j_call: TRBJ2-1; v_call: TRBV29-1; cdr3_nt: TGCAGCGTGGGACAGGGGAAAGGTGAGCAGTTCTTC; cdr3_aa: CSVGQGKGEQFF